What follows is one T cell receptor beta chain and its context. Its antigen is not yet known. One base away there is no much larger clone; base qualities are not given. The data stem from a study of T cell repertoires in cytomegalovirus infection (dated by TCRdb to between 2018 and 2021). For the wider study: Recently identified HLA-C-restricted CMV epitopes, whose presentation resists viral immunomodulation, were targeted by peptide stimulations together with well-studied HLA-B-restricted epitopes. Donor HLA type was relevant to the analysis, because carriage of CMV infection together with the matching HLA type was indicated by public TCR beta signatures.

Sequencing used an Illumina HiSeq 1500. The raw public reads went through TCRdb reprocessing: fastp at Q25, MiXCR clone calling, in-frame beta chains kept. Duplicate CDR3 protein sequences are folded into a single record with the most common DNA and genes. In all, the sample holds hundreds of thousands of distinct CDR3 sequences, and under 45% of those were seen once. The ten largest clones capture around 45% of the sample. Here is what the overall study found, with its caveats: Carriers of CMV infection plus the relevant HLA type were discriminated by the cumulative frequency of public TCR beta family members in the study cohort and in an independent 352-donor cohort. The ex vivo response was dominated by HLA-C-restricted CMV-specific TCR beta clonotypes, which also provided the single most frequent clonotype in two of eight donors.

Trimming takes 5 bases from V and 0 bases from J, and the germline ends sit 14 bases apart. Based on the germline V gene (reference sequence), the CDR1 and CDR2 sequences are LNHDA and SQIVND. The CDR3, cysteine through phenylalanine, is 16 amino acids long. CDR3 DNA is the only sequence kept; it has 48 bases, read in frame from the first base. Read against the paper, the sample's treatment or condition label means: in vitro stimulation with specific CMV peptide epitopes to enrich CMV-specific T cells. The TCR sequence derives from a human donor in good health (CMV status not recorded). Some clones in this sample may be carry-over from other donors' samples. The sequencing here drew on cultured PBMCs, taken from culture after CMV antigen stimulation. This chain joins TRBV19 to TRBJ2-4; the D call is tentative, TRBD1 or TRBD2, as each matches 5 bases. The CDR3 here reads CASSPRDGLAKNIQYF. DNA sequence: TGTGCCAGTAGTCCCCGGGACGGATTAGCCAAAAACATTCAGTACTTC.